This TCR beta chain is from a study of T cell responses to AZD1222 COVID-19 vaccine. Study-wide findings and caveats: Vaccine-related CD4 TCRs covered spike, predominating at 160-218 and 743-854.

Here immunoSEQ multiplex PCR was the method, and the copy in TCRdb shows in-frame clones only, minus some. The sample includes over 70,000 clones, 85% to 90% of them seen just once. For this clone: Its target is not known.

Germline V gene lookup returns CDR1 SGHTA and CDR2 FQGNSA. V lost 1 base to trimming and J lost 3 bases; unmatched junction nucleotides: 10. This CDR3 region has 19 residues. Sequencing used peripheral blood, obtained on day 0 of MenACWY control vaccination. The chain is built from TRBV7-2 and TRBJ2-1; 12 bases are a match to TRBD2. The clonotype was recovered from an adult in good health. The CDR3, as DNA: TGTGCCAGCAGCTTAGGGACTAGCGGGGCCCTTTTCCGCTACAATGAGCAGTTCTTC. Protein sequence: CASSLGTSGALFRYNEQFF.